The 19 T cell receptor beta chains below all came from one sample that was sequenced in a study of CD8 T cells in ankylosing spondylitis. TCRdb redid the calling of the 5' RACE reads with MiXCR, one entry per CDR3 protein. The sample lists roughly 250,000 distinct CDR3 sequences, 8% to 9.5% occurring once. Specimen: blood, either unsorted or a sorted T cell fraction (not recorded which). These receptor sequences come from a male donor with ankylosing spondylitis or in good health (not recorded which).

This clonotype was picked up many times. V and J are TRBV3-1 and TRBJ2-7; D ambiguous. The V gene's germline CDR1 is LGHDT and CDR2 YNNKEL (reference sequence). V lost 4 bases, J lost 0 bases, and 13 bases lay in between. The CDR3 is 15 amino acids. The CDR3 loop is CASSLQTAVSYEQYF. The DNA of the CDR3 is TGTGCCAGCAGCCTCCAGACCGCGGTCTCCTACGAGCAGTACTTC.

This clonotype was found many times. The J gene is TRBJ2-7, the V gene TRBV27; 7 bases agree with TRBD1. This CDR3 has 17 residues. The V gene end was trimmed by 1 base and the J gene end by 1 base; junction bases not matched to a gene: 10. The germline CDR1 and CDR2 sequences are MNHEY and SMNVEV (reference sequence). In DNA, the CDR3 is TGTGCCAGCAGTTTATTTCCGGACAGGCGAAATTCCTACGAGCAGTACTTC. Its protein product is CASSLFPDRRNSYEQYF.

This clonotype has a count of ten or more. The chain links TRBV11-2 to TRBJ1-1; D is unclear. The germline gives CDR1 SGHAT, CDR2 FQNNGV. This CDR3 spans 16 amino acids. Trimming took 0 bases from V and 5 from J, leaving 16 bases between them. The CDR3 loop is CASSLDFGVKKTEAFF. The CDR3 DNA reads TGTGCCAGCAGCTTAGATTTCGGGGTGAAGAAAACTGAAGCTTTCTTT.

This clonotype was counted at least ten times. CDR3 DNA sequence: TGTGCCAGCAGTCCACGGACAGCCCAAGAGACCCAGTACTTC. It translates to CASSPRTAQETQYF. The chain employs TRBV12-3 or TRBV12-4 and TRBJ2-5; maybe TRBD1 (6 bases). The CDR3 consists of 14 residues. V lost 5 bases, J lost 1 base, and 11 bases lay in between.

This clonotype was picked up many times. This rearrangement joins TRBV4-3 to TRBJ1-2; D ambiguous. Between the trimmed V and J ends, which lost 3 bases and 8 bases, there was a span of 13 bases. Germline-derived CDR1 and CDR2 are LGHNA and YSLEER. The length of the CDR3 is 13 residues. CDR3 bases: TGCGCCAGCAGCCAGGAGAAGGCTCTAGGCTACACCTTC. This codes for CASSQEKALGYTF.

The table lists this clonotype with many counts. The rearrangement links TRBV12-3 or TRBV12-4 to TRBJ1-2; weak D call: TRBD1 (5 bases). This CDR3 has 13 amino acids. Between the trimmed V and J ends, which lost 7 bases and 1 base, there was a span of 10 bases. The CDR3 protein is CASTIDSNYGYTF. DNA for the CDR3: TGTGCCAGCACCATCGACAGTAACTATGGCTACACCTTC.

This clonotype appeared many times. The CDR3 spells CASSQENSRGYEQYF. For the CDR3, the DNA is TGCGCCAGCAGCCAAGAAAATAGCCGGGGCTACGAGCAGTACTTC. The chain links TRBV4-3 to TRBJ2-7; possibly TRBD2 for D (5 bases). Between the trimmed V and J ends, which lost 0 bases and 3 bases, there was a span of 12 bases. Looked up from germline, CDR1 is LGHNA and CDR2 is YSLEER. The CDR3 totals 15 residues.

In its sample, this clonotype was seen many times. The genes are TRBV5-1 and TRBJ2-7; 10 bases agree with TRBD2. CDR3 length equals 16 residues. Germline V gene lookup returns CDR1 SGHRS and CDR2 YFSETQ. V gave up 2 bases and J gave up 2 bases; unmatched junction bases: 7. The DNA for the CDR3 is TGCGCCAGCAGCTTCGGGACTAGCGACCCCACCTACGAGCAGTACTTC. It encodes CASSFGTSDPTYEQYF.

This clonotype occurred a few times. V gene TRBV4-2 combines with J gene TRBJ2-6; D might be TRBD2 (5 bases). This CDR3 comprises 16 residues. CDR1 and CDR2 (germline): LGHNA, YNFKEQ. Trimming took 4 bases from V and 2 from J, leaving 12 bases between them. CDR3 loop: CASSPGILPGANVLTF. The DNA for the CDR3 is TGTGCCAGCAGCCCCGGGATTCTACCTGGGGCCAACGTCCTGACTTTC.

Only a few counts were recorded for this clonotype. The J gene is TRBJ2-7, the V gene TRBV23-1; perhaps TRBD1 as D (6 bases). Being an ORF, TRBV23-1 has a function that is uncertain. V shed 1 base and J shed 4 bases, with 17 bases lying between them. The CDR3 runs 16 residues. CDR3: CASSQFDWDMGYEQYF. Written as DNA, the CDR3 is TGCGCCAGCAGTCAATTCGACTGGGACATGGGATACGAGCAGTACTTC.

This clonotype was observed many times. The rearrangement joins TRBV29-1 to TRBJ1-1; no firm D call. Germline CDR1 reads SQVTM; CDR2 reads ANQGSEA. Trimming took off 2 bases at V and 6 bases at J, with 7 bases between the two ends. The CDR3 runs 11 residues. The CDR3 bases are TGCAGCGTTGAAATAGGGCCTGAAGCTTTCTTT. Encoded protein: CSVEIGPEAFF.

The chain joins TRBV6-2 or TRBV6-3 to TRBJ2-1; unclear D gene. V was shortened by 8 bases and J by 5 bases, with 16 bases between the two germline ends. CDR1 is MNHEY, CDR2 SVGEGT, per germline. The CDR3 has 14 amino acids. DNA of the CDR3: TGTGCCAGCTTCTCCAGGCTGTGGGACAATGAGCAGTTCTTC. It codes for CASFSRLWDNEQFF.

This clonotype occurred many times. The chain has TRBV20-1 and TRBJ1-6; possible D gene TRBD1, 6 bases. Germline V gene sequence: CDR1 DFQATT, CDR2 SNEGSKA (reference sequence). This CDR3 comprises 14 residues. The CDR3 region has the DNA TGCGGGGGAACAGGGAGCTCCTATAATTCACCCCTCCACTTT. This encodes CGGTGSSYNSPLHF.

There are a few counts of this clonotype. J is TRBJ1-4 and V is TRBV9, with D unclear. CDR1 and CDR2 (germline): SGDLS, YYNGEE. V lost 0 bases and J 5 bases, leaving 14 bases between the germline ends. The CDR3 covers 16 residues. CDR3 nucleotides: TGTGCCAGCAGCGTAGCCTACGGGCAGGTCAATGAAAAACTGTTTTTT. It codes for CASSVAYGQVNEKLFF.

This clonotype was picked up many times. The chain employs TRBV6-5 and TRBJ2-7; tentatively, D is TRBD2 (5 bases). CDR3 length: 15 residues. The V gene's germline CDR1 is MNHEY and CDR2 SVGAGI. The V gene lost 2 bases and the J gene lost 0 bases, with 11 bases spanning the gap. The CDR3 coding sequence is TGTGCCAGCAGTTACAGTGGAGGTAACTCCTACGAGCAGTACTTC. Amino acid sequence: CASSYSGGNSYEQYF.

This clonotype was found many times. This chain uses TRBV19 with TRBJ2-1; unclear D gene. Germline loops: CDR1 LNHDA, CDR2 SQIVND (reference sequence). Trimming shortened V by 6 bases and J by 5 bases, and 11 bases separated the two germline ends. The CDR3 covers 13 residues. CDR3 DNA: TGTGCCAGTAGCCTCTTACTCGACAATGAGCAGTTCTTC. Protein product: CASSLLLDNEQFF.

Ten or more counts support this clonotype. This chain joins TRBV27 and TRBJ2-1; D may be TRBD2 (6 bases). Trimming stripped 4 bases from V and 7 bases from J, with 11 bases between. The CDR3 runs to 13 residues. Per germline, CDR1 MNHEY and CDR2 SMNVEV (reference sequence). The CDR3: CASSSGTLNEQFF. CDR3 nucleotide sequence: TGTGCCAGCAGTTCCGGGACTCTGAATGAGCAGTTCTTC.

The chain uses TRBV7-8 and TRBJ2-4; 10 bases are a match to TRBD1. The length of the CDR3 is 15 residues. The germline gives CDR1 SGHVS, CDR2 FQNEAQ. Trimming cost V 5 bases and J 5 bases; bases outside gene matches: 6. Written as DNA, the CDR3 is TGTGCCAGCAGCCAGGGGACAGGGGACGAAAACATTCAGTACTTC. As protein: CASSQGTGDENIQYF.

This clonotype was observed a few times. The chain carries TRBV6-1 and TRBJ1-2; D not certain. V shed 5 bases and J shed 0 bases, with 13 bases lying between them. The germline gives CDR1 MNHNS, CDR2 SASEGT. The CDR3 consists of 15 residues. The CDR3 spells CASSPIERANYGYTF. For the CDR3, the DNA is TGTGCCAGCAGTCCAATCGAACGGGCTAACTATGGCTACACCTTC.